This TCR beta chain was captured by sequencing in a study of cytomegalovirus exposure and HLA in healthy donors (TCRdb year 2017). About the investigation overall: In an earlier analysis of some 610 of the donors, approximately 300 Gb of sequence data and 117 million unique TCR beta sequences from 150 million to 200 million T cells were reported. About five DR-DQ haplotypes were treated as single units for association and clustering because of strong linkage in the cohort. In the later analysis, no new phenotypic data were used to find candidate immune exposures; instead, reliance was placed on TCR beta sequences and their occurrence across donors. Donor age, sex, ethnicity and CMV serostatus were compiled alongside the repertoire data. The study aimed to test whether cataloging public T cell receptors could reveal signatures of past pathogen exposure. Typing coverage varied by locus: roughly 620-640 donors for A, B, C, DRB1 and DQB1; 522 for DQA1; about 590 for DPA1; approximately 470 for DPB1. All discovery cohort repertoires had been generated on a single sequencing platform. Class I and class II HLA loci were covered by the typing at four-digit resolution. A later analysis re-examined previously published TCR beta repertoires from about 700 donors and added high-resolution HLA genotyping to investigate patterns of TCR occurrence. Along with the roughly 670-subject first cohort, a separate validation cohort of around 110 different subjects was used. A later genetic analysis used genome-wide SNP genotypes for about 65% of the roughly 700 donors, treating that subset as a discovery cohort. An early release that covered about 600 HLA-typed donors contained around 300 gigabases of sequencing data and 80 million or so unique TCR sequences. Using immunosequencing, the study profiled T cell repertoires from fewer than 850 subjects and related those repertoires to cytomegalovirus serostatus. To predict cytomegalovirus infection status, the study combined high-throughput TCR immunosequencing, statistical association of individual TCRs with disease status, and machine learning. To decide whether each TCR beta V gene segment behaved as functional or pseudogenic, an earlier analysis of some 600 of the donors relied on high-throughput TCR beta sequencing. Of the 350 to 400 genotyped donors, around 81% fell in the genetic ancestry cluster associated with self-reported Caucasian donors. Among roughly 400 genotyped donors of the cohort, an average of about 220,000 unique TCR beta nucleotide sequences was sequenced per donor, of which approximately 18% were non-productive.

As regards this clone: What this receptor recognizes is not known. No qualities accompany the bases; no much larger clone lies one base away.

There are 14 amino acids in the CDR3, from cysteine to phenylalanine inclusive. The sequence is cut down to CDR3 DNA, 42 bases in frame from base 1. The junction shows trimming of 2 bases on V and 3 bases on J, plus 8 bases between the germline ends. As encoded in the germline V gene (reference sequence), CDR1 is MNHEY while CDR2 is SMNVEV. Paper-wide results and their limitations: An association between a missense DCLRE1C variant and V-gene and J-gene trimming of TCR beta chains was found in a later genetic analysis and replicated in an independent cohort. In the study, roughly 160 TCR beta chains were listed as associated with cytomegalovirus. Several of the top co-occurrence clusters appeared to be linked to parvovirus B19, influenza, CMV and Epstein-Barr virus, according to a later analysis. Cytomegalovirus status was reported to be diagnosed by the classifier with high specificity and sensitivity in both the original and validation cohorts. When HLA alleles, especially DR and DQ, strongly co-occurred, TCR associations were difficult to assign to individual alleles. Correlated functional status among segregating V segments might be attributable to linkage disequilibrium, but an unknown experimental factor could not be ruled out. Immune exposure information for the cohort was limited to CMV serostatus. The presence/absence analyses assumed that sequencing depth was roughly uniform across donors, and that assumption may not be true. Most TCR sequences were seen in very few donors, while some public TCRs were found in many individuals. A further reported finding was that TCR beta sequences accurately predicted the HLA-A and HLA-B alleles for most subjects in the first cohort. Compared with equally common non-associated chains, HLA-associated TCR beta chains in a later analysis were more clonally expanded and had lower generation probabilities. A cluster of highly shared sequence variants was judged likely to represent a technical artifact of the sequencing pipeline. In this cohort, only TCR beta chains were sequenced, and detectable features were limited by the absence of alpha or paired-chain data. In a later genetic analysis, fewer N-insertions in productive TCRs were reported among donors in an Asian-associated ancestry cluster than the roughly 700-donor mean. In vitro tests confirmed that a few of the cytomegalovirus-associated TCR beta chains recognize cytomegalovirus antigens. A later analysis found that TCR association rates varied across HLA loci, with DRB1 alleles showing the most associated TCRs and HLA-C alleles the fewest. Specific HLA alleles were associated with around 18,000 TCR beta sequences at a false discovery rate of 0.05 in a later analysis. In an earlier analysis of 500 to 650 of the donors, most TCR beta V segments appeared in productive rearrangements about 87% or about 30% of the time, broadly matching IMGT annotations. Some IMGT-functional V segments, including TRBV6-2 and TRBV6-3, could not be told apart with the 87-base-pair reads, so those segments were excluded. According to a later analysis, most CMV-associated TCR beta chains appeared to be HLA-restricted, and the HLA associations seemed to be driven largely by CMV exposure. Because counts were too low, about 15 rarely observed V segments, including chromosome 9 orphons, were left out of the earlier analysis of some 600 of the donors. The authors suggested that the approach could potentially be generalized to other disease states and immunological phenotypes. Because some donors lacked HLA typing at each locus, the association tests relied only on the typed subset.

The cohort consisted of 666 healthy bone marrow donors. At the time of sampling, all cohort members were nominally healthy, though unrecorded immune exposures were likely present. The donor was CMV seronegative and was included in the group of about 400 seronegative cohort members. Each donor provided a peripheral blood sample, and peripheral blood mononuclear cells were used for TCR beta sequencing. Genomic DNA extraction from the blood cell samples was performed with the Qiagen DNeasy Blood Extraction Kit. Library preparation used the immunoSEQ multiplex PCR assay. A mixture of 60 forward primers for TCR Vbeta segments and 13 reverse primers for TCR Jbeta segments was used in the multiplex PCR. The CDR3 region of rearranged TCR beta genes was amplified from genomic DNA by a multiplex PCR assay. The amplified TCR beta libraries were sequenced on the Illumina HiSeq System as 87-base-pair reads. The paper's data handling went like this. In a later analysis, around 80 million unique TCR beta chains were counted across the approximately 640 repertoires, and roughly 9.9 million of these chains were shared by at least two donors. Raw reads were error-corrected and collapsed into unique sequences with a nearest-neighbor algorithm that merged closely related sequences to remove PCR and sequencing errors. Alignment of CDR3 sequences to IMGT reference sequences was used to assign V, D and J gene segments. For a sequence to be retained, a match of at least six nucleotides was required to both a V gene segment and a J gene segment. A rearrangement was called productive if the CDR3 had no stop codons and remained in frame with V and J, and every other rearrangement was called non-productive. CDR3 was defined by IMGT convention, running from the second conserved V-encoded cysteine to the conserved J-encoded phenylalanine. The earlier analysis of about 640 of the donors excluded any sequence lacking an unambiguous match to a single V gene segment. In an earlier analysis of several hundred of the donors, V segments were called functional above 56.7% productive rearrangements and were called segregating when the between-donor standard deviation exceeded 5%. A statistical classification framework was built for diagnosing cytomegalovirus status from the catalog of TCR beta chain sequences. A later analysis assigned V and J genes by comparing TCR nucleotide sequences with IMGT/GENE-DB human TR gene sequences. In a later analysis, CDR3 sequences and most-parsimonious VDJ recombination scenarios were assigned using the TCRdist pipeline. In a later analysis, each TCR beta chain was defined by its CDR3 amino acid sequence together with its V-gene family, and reads without a unique V-gene family were excluded. In a later analysis, 500 to 650 highly shared, low-generation-probability nucleotide sequences were removed to address suspected cross-contamination and a sequencing artifact. In a later analysis, a clonal expansion index was calculated for each public chain from normalized within-repertoire ranks of inferred template counts. In a later analysis, generation probabilities were computed with a VDJ recombination model fitted to out-of-frame rearrangements, and the resulting probabilities were checked against IGoR. In a later analysis, hypergeometric tests were used to score TCR-TCR, TCR-HLA and TCR-CMV co-occurrence, with a repertoire-size bias correction applied to TCR pairs. False discovery rates were estimated in a later analysis by permuting HLA or CMV assignments 20 times. A later analysis grouped co-occurring TCRs with DBSCAN, adding TCRdist sequence similarity when clustering within HLA-allele-positive subsets. Repertoires with fewer than 30,000 or more than 120,000 public chains, plus five repertoires with anomalous nucleotide sharing, were excluded from co-occurrence clustering. Held by TCRdb, this immuneACCESS table contains in-frame sequences only and omits some clones. Under half of the omission traces to an unresolved V gene where checked; the cause of the rest is unknown. V, J and clone size are taken as reported in that table, and D and trimming were inferred from the DNA itself. This sample holds 150,000 to 200,000 clones; roughly 71% were observed only once. Over 1.2% of the sample belongs to the ten largest clones.

Sequenced material: PBMCs. The receptor chain draws on TRBV27 and TRBJ1-5; the D gene is possibly TRBD1, with 5 bases matching. This TCR was recovered from a girl between 10 and 17 years old in good health and CMV-seronegative. In nucleotides, the sequence is TGTGCCAGCAGTTTAGGACATTTCAATCAGCCCCAGCATTTT. Its translation reads: CASSLGHFNQPQHF.